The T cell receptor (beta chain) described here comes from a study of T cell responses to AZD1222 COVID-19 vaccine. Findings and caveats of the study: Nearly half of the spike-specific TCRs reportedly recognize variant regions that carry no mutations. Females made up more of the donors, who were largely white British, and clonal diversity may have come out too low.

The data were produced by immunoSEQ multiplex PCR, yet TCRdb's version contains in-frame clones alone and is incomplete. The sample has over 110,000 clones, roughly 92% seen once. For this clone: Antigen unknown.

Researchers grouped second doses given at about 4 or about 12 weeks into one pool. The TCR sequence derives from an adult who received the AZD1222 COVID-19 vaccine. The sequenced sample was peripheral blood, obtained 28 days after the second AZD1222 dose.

The CDR3 DNA follows: TGCGCCAGCAGCTTGTGGCAGGACGGCACCGGGGAGCTGTTTTTT. Amino acid sequence: CASSLWQDGTGELFF. The rearrangement uses TRBV5-1 and TRBJ2-2; D gene ambiguous. With 1 base removed from V and 4 bases from J, the gap between germline ends came to 11 bases. This CDR3 spans 15 amino acids. Germline V gives CDR1 SGHRS, CDR2 YFSETQ.